A selection of T cell receptor beta chains follows, all from one sample in a study of cytomegalovirus exposure and HLA in healthy donors. Profiling relied on immunoSEQ multiplex PCR, and the TCRdb table lists in-frame clones only, not all of them. This table has 250,000 to 400,000 clones, over 75% appearing once. Sequencing used PBMCs. Receptors originate from a man aged 25 to 40 in good health and CMV-seronegative. Each CDR3 is given with its conserved first and last residue. The D gene is left open where the match is weak. Not all rows give a size; the values are once, few, many and, for expanded clones, a class.

>TRBJ2-5|.|TRBV7-9|few
TGTGCCAGCAGCCTGGGGGGAACCCAAGAGACCCAGTACTTC
CASSLGGTQETQYF
>TRBJ2-7|TRBD2|TRBV18|once
TGTGCCAGCTCACTGCTTAGGGAGGGTCTGGGCGAGCAGTACTTC
CASSLLREGLGEQYF
>TRBJ2-2|.|TRBV7-7|.
TGTGCCAGCAGCAAGTCGGGTAACCCCGGGGAGCTGTTTTTT
CASSKSGNPGELFF
>TRBJ1-3|.|TRBV2|once
TGTGCCAGCAGTGAAATGGGGGGCTCTGGAAACACCATATATTTT
CASSEMGGSGNTIYF
>TRBJ1-4|TRBD1|TRBV7-6|.
TGTGCCAGCAGCTTAGTCGGGACAGTCATGGCTAATGAAAAACTGTTTTTT
CASSLVGTVMANEKLFF
>TRBJ1-6|.|TRBV5-1|.
TGCGCCAGCAGCTTGGATCCAGGTATGAATTCACCCCTCCACTTT
CASSLDPGMNSPLHF
>TRBJ2-7|.|TRBV7-9|few
TGTGCCAGCAGCTTAGTCAGCGGGACACTATCCTACGAGCAGTACTTC
CASSLVSGTLSYEQYF
>TRBJ1-2|TRBD1|TRBV7-2|.
TGTGCCAGCAGCTTAGCGACAGGGTATGGCTACACCTTC
CASSLATGYGYTF
>TRBJ2-7|.|TRBV10-1|.
TGCGCCAGCGACCACGACAGGACGCGCTCCTACGAGCAGTACTTC
CASDHDRTRSYEQYF
>TRBJ2-5|TRBD1|TRBV5-6|.
TGTGCCAGCACTACGGAAGACAGGGCTGGAGAGACCCAGTACTTC
CASTTEDRAGETQYF
>TRBJ1-6|TRBD1|TRBV27|.
TGTGCCAGCAGTTTGGGACAGATTAATAATTCACCCCTCCACTTT
CASSLGQINNSPLHF
>TRBJ1-5|.|TRBV2|.
TGTGCCAGCAGTGAATATACTCCCAGGGATATCAATCAGCCCCAGCATTTT
CASSEYTPRDINQPQHF
>TRBJ2-1|.|TRBV4-1|.
TGCGCCAGCAGCCATTACCGGGAGCAGTTCTTC
CASSHYREQFF
>TRBJ1-6|.|TRBV11-2|.
TGTGCCAGCAGCTTACCGGGGTATAATTCACCCCTCCACTTT
CASSLPGYNSPLHF
>TRBJ2-6|TRBD1|TRBV9|.
TGTGCCAGCAGCGCCAAGACAGGGGGCCTCGGTGGGGCCAACGTCCTGACTTTC
CASSAKTGGLGGANVLTF
>TRBJ2-3|TRBD1|TRBV6-4|.
TGTGCCAGCAGTGATGGACAGGGGAGCACAGATACGCAGTATTTT
CASSDGQGSTDTQYF
>TRBJ2-1|TRBD2|TRBV7-2|once
TGTGCCAGCAGCTATAGCGGGGGGGGCCGAAATGAGCAGTTCTTC
CASSYSGGGRNEQFF
>TRBJ2-1|TRBD1|TRBV4-1|.
TGCGCCAGCAGCCAGACCGGGACAGGGTTGAATGAGCAGTTCTTC
CASSQTGTGLNEQFF
>TRBJ1-3|TRBD1|TRBV4-3|.
TGCGCCAGCAGCCAAGAACAGGGGGCGGGAAACACCATATATTTT
CASSQEQGAGNTIYF
>TRBJ2-7|.|TRBV11-1|.
TGTGCCAGCAGCCGCATCCGGGACTCAGAATACGAGCAGTACTTC
CASSRIRDSEYEQYF
>TRBJ1-5|.|TRBV11-2|.
TGTGCCAGCAGCTTAAACAGGGATCAGCCCCAGCATTTT
CASSLNRDQPQHF
>TRBJ1-2|.|TRBV30|.
TGTGCCGGGACGACCCGGGACACTGACTATGGCTACACCTTC
CAGTTRDTDYGYTF
>TRBJ1-6|TRBD1|TRBV10-3|once
TGTGCCAGCTCTACCGGACAGGGATCGGACTCACCCCTCCACTTT
CASSTGQGSDSPLHF
>TRBJ2-1|TRBD2|TRBV6-5|few
TGTGCCAGCAGCCGGGGGGGCAGCTACAATGAGCAGTTCTTC
CASSRGGSYNEQFF
>TRBJ1-4|.|TRBV5-1|.
TGCGCCAGCAGCTACTACCGGGACAAGGGAGGGGCTGATGAAAAACTGTTTTTT
CASSYYRDKGGADEKLFF
>TRBJ2-1|TRBD1|TRBV29-1|.
TGCAGCGTCGCGACAGGGGAGCAGTTCTTC
CSVATGEQFF
>TRBJ1-1|.|TRBV10-2|.
TGCGCCAGCTCCACAGAAACAGGGATGAACACTGAAGCTTTCTTT
CASSTETGMNTEAFF
>TRBJ2-3|TRBD1|TRBV29-1|.
TGCAGCGTTGTAGGGGACAGAAGCACAGATACGCAGTATTTT
CSVVGDRSTDTQYF
>TRBJ1-5|.|TRBV6-6|.
TGTGCCAGCAGTTACTCGGGCCAACTTGGGCATCAGCCCCAGCATTTT
CASSYSGQLGHQPQHF
>TRBJ2-7|.|TRBV6-5|once
TGTGCCAGCAGTTTGACAGGTGGCGAGCAGTACTTC
CASSLTGGEQYF
>TRBJ1-6|.|TRBV6-5|.
TGTGCCAGCAGTTACTCAACAGTTTCACCCCTCCACTTT
CASSYSTVSPLHF
>TRBJ2-2|TRBD2|TRBV5-4|.
TGTGCCAGCAGCCTTCGGACTAGCGGGGCCAGAAGGGAGCTGTTTTTT
CASSLRTSGARRELFF
>TRBJ2-7|TRBD2|TRBV2|few
TGTGCCAGCAGTGAATTTGGCGGGGGGGCCGCGCAGTACTTC
CASSEFGGGAAQYF
>TRBJ1-2|TRBD1|TRBV29-1|.
TGCAGCGTTCCCCGGTCTTTGACAGGGGGCGCGGGCTACACCTTC
CSVPRSLTGGAGYTF
>TRBJ1-4|.|TRBV9|.
TGTGCCAGCAGCGTAGTCAGGGGCCTAACTAATGAAAAACTGTTTTTT
CASSVVRGLTNEKLFF
>TRBJ1-1|.|TRBV2|.
TGTGCCAGCAGGTCCCTACGGGGATCCACTGAAGCTTTCTTT
CASRSLRGSTEAFF
>TRBJ2-1|.|TRBV5-5|.
TGTGCCAGCAGCTCGGAGCTAGCCTCCTACAATGAGCAGTTCTTC
CASSSELASYNEQFF
>TRBJ1-4|.|TRBV21-1|.
TGTGCCAGCAGCAGTCAGACAGGGGGGGCGGGAAAACTGTTTTTT
CASSSQTGGAGKLFF
>TRBJ2-7|TRBD2|TRBV5-1|.
TGCGCCAGCAGCTTGGCCAGCGGGGGAGGGTACGAGCAGTACTTC
CASSLASGGGYEQYF
>TRBJ1-1|.|TRBV7-8|.
TGTGCCAGCAGCTTAGTGTTCAGGGTAGAGAACACTGAAGCTTTCTTT
CASSLVFRVENTEAFF
>TRBJ2-3|.|TRBV30|.
TGTGCCTGGAGTGTGCGAAGCACAGATACGCAGTATTTT
CAWSVRSTDTQYF
>TRBJ2-1|.|TRBV10-1|.
TGCGCCAGCAGTGCACAGGGCCGGAATTACAATGAGCAGTTCTTC
CASSAQGRNYNEQFF
>TRBJ2-1|TRBD2|TRBV9|.
TGTGCCAGCAGCCCTAGCGGGGGGGTTTACAATGAGCAGTTCTTC
CASSPSGGVYNEQFF
>TRBJ1-5|TRBD1|TRBV10-2|few
TGCGCCAGCAGTGAGTCGACAGGGCGGCAGCCCCAGCATTTT
CASSESTGRQPQHF
>TRBJ1-6|.|TRBV5-1|.
TGCGCCAGCAGCTTGGACAGGGATAATTCACCCCTCCACTTT
CASSLDRDNSPLHF
>TRBJ2-7|.|TRBV19|.
TGTGCCAGTAGTCCTCGGATACCGGGGTCCTACGAGCAGTACTTC
CASSPRIPGSYEQYF
>TRBJ2-7|.|TRBV4-1|few
TGCGCCAGCAGCCAAGTACAGGTGAGCTCCTACGAGCAGTACTTC
CASSQVQVSSYEQYF
>TRBJ1-6|.|TRBV4-1|.
TGCGCCAGCAGCCAACCCAAAGGAGGGGCCTTTAATTCACCCCTCCACTTT
CASSQPKGGAFNSPLHF
>TRBJ2-5|TRBD2|TRBV9|.
TGTGCCAGCAGCGTAGGCGGGGGACCACAAGAGACCCAGTACTTC
CASSVGGGPQETQYF
>TRBJ1-5|.|TRBV18|.
TGTGCCAGCTCAACAACTCAACTGGGTGCGGGCCAGCCCCAGCATTTT
CASSTTQLGAGQPQHF
>TRBJ2-7|TRBD1|TRBV7-9|.
TGTGCCAGCAGCTCCAGGGACAGCTCCTACGAGCAGTACTTC
CASSSRDSSYEQYF
>TRBJ1-1|.|TRBV30|.
TGTGCCTGGAGTGTAATCTACAGCACTGAAGCTTTCTTT
CAWSVIYSTEAFF
>TRBJ2-7|.|TRBV9|.
TGTGCCAGCAGCGTAGGGAGGTCGTGGCAGGGGCAAAACGAGCAGTACTTC
CASSVGRSWQGQNEQYF
>TRBJ2-4|.|TRBV29-1|.
TGCAGCGTAGCAGGGTTCTTCGGCAAAAACATTCAGTACTTC
CSVAGFFGKNIQYF
>TRBJ2-6|TRBD1|TRBV18|.
TGTGCCAGCTCACCAGGAGACAGGGGGTTTCAGGCCAACGTCCTGACTTTC
CASSPGDRGFQANVLTF